This T cell receptor (beta chain) stems from a study of tumor and adjacent non-tumor tissue in lung cancer. As for the study in general: Samples averaged around 4 million productive TCRbeta reads each.

CDR1 SEHNR and CDR2 FQNEAQ come from the germline V gene (reference sequence). The CDR3 totals 13 residues. TCRbeta libraries were built with three rounds of nested PCR, modified from ARM-PCR. In TCRdb, the multiplex PCR reads were re-called with MiXCR into one record per CDR3 protein. The repertoire holds 60,000 or so distinct CDR3 sequences, around 64% seen once, with about 32% in the top ten. The template was RNA from unsorted bulk tissue. The normal lung tissue was taken more than 3 cm from the tumor edge. Donors were chemotherapy-naive, newly diagnosed lung cancer surgical patients in China, August–late 2014.

Sequenced material: distant non-tumor lung tissue. The rearrangement joins TRBV7-9 to TRBJ1-5; the D is unclear. The J call may not be correct, given that the DNA end is closer to TRBJ2-3. The receptor was isolated from an older man with non-small cell lung cancer. CDR3 amino acids: CASSLEGNQPQYF. The CDR3 DNA follows: TGTGCCAGCAGCTTAGAAGGCAATCAGCCCCAGTATTTT.